At least ten counts were recorded for the clone carrying this T cell receptor (beta chain). Its antigen is not identified. The authors took PBMCs from 10 ml fresh peripheral blood. The CDR3 has 15 residues. Per the germline V gene, CDR1 is DFQATT and CDR2 is SNEGSKA (reference sequence). Trimming shortened V by 1 base and J by 4 bases, and 14 bases separated the two germline ends. This sample stems from a study of T cells in Graves' hyperthyroidism and ophthalmopathy. General study findings and limits: Before onset, ophthalmopathy was predicted by the model a median about six months earlier.

RNA transcripts were the template for amplifying TCR beta CDR3 regions. In the first-round RT-PCR of the TCR CDR3, the HTBI primer set was used. TCRdb re-derived calls from the multiplex PCR reads in MiXCR, one entry per CDR3 protein. The sample shows 340,000 or so distinct CDR3 sequences, around 20% of them seen only once. The sequencing input was blood. The chain employs TRBV20-1 and TRBJ2-1, with D perhaps TRBD1 (6 bases). This receptor was taken from a woman between 45 and 65 years old with Graves' hyperthyroidism. DNA of the CDR3: TGCAGTGCTAGAGCCTCGGGACAAACTTACAATGAGCAGTTCTTC. Translated, it gives CSARASGQTYNEQFF.